The present TCR beta chain was sequenced within a study of early T cells in non-severe SARS-CoV-2 infection. Using its own MiXCR run on the 5' RACE reads, TCRdb lists one record per CDR3 protein. The repertoire holds about 63,000 distinct CDR3 sequences, 13% seen once, with around 5% in the top ten. This clonotype showed up many times. Germline CDR1 MNHEY, CDR2 SMNVEV (reference sequence). V lost 5 bases and J lost 4; bases outside the gene matches: 8. This CDR3 comprises 16 residues. Sequencing was done on a sample of whole blood. The chain employs TRBV27 and TRBJ2-3, with TRBD1 identical over 11 bases. This TCR derives from an adult who was a healthcare worker with PCR-confirmed SARS-CoV-2 infection or an uninfected control (not recorded which). CDR3 protein: CASSPRDRGIPDTQYF. DNA for the CDR3: TGTGCCAGCAGTCCCCGGGACAGGGGGATCCCAGATACGCAGTATTTT.